This entry features one TCR beta chain sequence. Libraries were prepared by immunoSEQ multiplex PCR; TCRdb keeps only in-frame clonotypes and omits some of them. This table has 35,000 to 55,000 clones, roughly 80% appearing once. This entry is derived from a study of OX40 agonist ivuxolimab in advanced cancers. Germline V gene lookup returns CDR1 LNHDA and CDR2 SQIVND (reference sequence). The CDR3 covers 15 residues. Trimming took 5 bases from V and 8 from J, leaving 21 bases between them. This clonotype was sampled from an adult with an advanced solid tumor such as melanoma, head and neck, liver or kidney cancer. V gene TRBV19 combines with J gene TRBJ1-2, with D unclear. The specimen was CD4+ or CD8+ T cells sorted from blood, collected in a trial of the OX40 agonist ivuxolimab. In DNA form, the CDR3 reads TGTGCCAGTAGTTATGGTGCCACAGCTGGAGGGGGCTACACCTTC. Protein sequence: CASSYGATAGGGYTF.